One and the same sample provided the 5 T cell receptor beta chains below, sequenced in a study of tumor and adjacent non-tumor tissue in lung cancer. The library came from three nested PCR rounds adapted from ARM-PCR protocols. MiXCR, run by TCRdb on the multiplex PCR reads, gives a single entry per CDR3 protein. Here the sample spans tens of thousands of distinct CDR3 sequences, about 61% being singletons. No cell sorting was done before RNA was extracted from the tissue. More than 3 cm separated this lung sample from the edge of the tumor. Input material: distant non-tumor lung tissue. The receptors here all came from a man between 65 and 79 years old with non-small cell lung cancer.

V is TRBV11-2 and J is TRBJ2-3; 8 bases line up with TRBD2. In germline, CDR1 is SGHAT, CDR2 FQNNGV. The CDR3 is 13 amino acids. V gave up 4 bases and J gave up 15 bases; unmatched junction bases: 12. This chain's CDR3 is CASSWTSTDMQYF. In DNA, the CDR3 is TGTGCCAGCAGCTGGACTAGCACAGATATGCAATATTTT.

The chain combines TRBV11-2 with TRBJ2-6; 8 bases are shared with TRBD2. V lost 8 bases and J lost 5; bases outside the gene matches: 14. This CDR3 is built from 17 residues. Germline lookup yields CDR1 SGHAT and CDR2 FQNNGV. The CDR3 sequence is CASGSRGGRSRANVLTF. The CDR3 DNA reads as TGTGCCAGCGGCTCCCGGGGGGGTAGATCTAGGGCCAACGTCCTGACTTTC.

The sample holds many counts of this clonotype. V gene TRBV6-1 combines with J gene TRBJ1-1, with D possibly matching TRBD1 (5 bases). Germline CDR1 is MNHNS and CDR2 is SASEGT. V lost 1 base, J lost 7 bases, and 13 bases lay in between. The CDR3 totals 14 residues. The CDR3, as DNA: TGTGCCAGCAGTGAAGTGACAGCCTCACGTGAAGCTTTCTTT. Amino acids: CASSEVTASREAFF.

V usage is TRBV11-2 and J usage is TRBJ2-5; D is unresolved. V was shortened by 3 bases and J by 6 bases, with 11 bases between the two germline ends. This CDR3 has 13 amino acids. Germline assignment: CDR1 SGHAT and CDR2 FQNNGV. CDR3 loop: CASSLEPLKTQYF. In nucleotides, the CDR3 is TGTGCCAGCAGCTTGGAGCCCTTGAAGACCCAGTACTTC.

This clonotype was seen at least ten times. A junction boundary mismatches the germline segment, possibly from a read error. The rearrangement joins TRBV6-5 to TRBJ1-6; D gene uncertain. This CDR3 region has 13 residues. Germline CDR1 and CDR2: MNHEY and SVGAGI. The CDR3 sequence: CASSYYSYSPPHF. CDR3 DNA sequence: TGTGCCAGCAGTTACTACAGTTATTCACCCCCCCACTTT.